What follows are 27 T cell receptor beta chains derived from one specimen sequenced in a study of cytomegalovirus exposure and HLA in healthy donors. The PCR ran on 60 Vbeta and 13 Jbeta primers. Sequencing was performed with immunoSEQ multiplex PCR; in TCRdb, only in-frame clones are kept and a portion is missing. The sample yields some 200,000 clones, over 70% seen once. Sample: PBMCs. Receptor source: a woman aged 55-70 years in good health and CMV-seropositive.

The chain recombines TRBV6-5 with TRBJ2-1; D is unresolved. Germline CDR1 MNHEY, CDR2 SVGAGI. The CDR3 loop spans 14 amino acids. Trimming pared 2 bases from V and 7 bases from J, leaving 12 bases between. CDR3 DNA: TGTGCCAGCAGTTACGCCGACACCAGAAATGAGCAGTTCTTC. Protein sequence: CASSYADTRNEQFF.

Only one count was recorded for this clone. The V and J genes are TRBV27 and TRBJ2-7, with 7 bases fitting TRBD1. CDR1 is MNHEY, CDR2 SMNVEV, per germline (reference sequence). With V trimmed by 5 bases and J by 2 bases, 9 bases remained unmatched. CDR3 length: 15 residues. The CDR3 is CASSKQGLGTYEQYF. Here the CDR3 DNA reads TGTGCCAGCAGTAAACAGGGGTTGGGGACCTACGAGCAGTACTTC.

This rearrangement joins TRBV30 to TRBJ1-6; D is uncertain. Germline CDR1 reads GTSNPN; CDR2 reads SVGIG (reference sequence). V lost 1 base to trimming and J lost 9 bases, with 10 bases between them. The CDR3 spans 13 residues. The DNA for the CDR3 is TGTGCCTGGAGTGAAGCCCATAGTTCACCCCTCCACTTT. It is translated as CAWSEAHSSPLHF.

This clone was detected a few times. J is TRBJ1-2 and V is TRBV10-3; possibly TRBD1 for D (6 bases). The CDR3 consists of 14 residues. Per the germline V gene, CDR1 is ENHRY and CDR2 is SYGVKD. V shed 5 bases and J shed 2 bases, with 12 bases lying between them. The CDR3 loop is CAISTGTQNYGYTF. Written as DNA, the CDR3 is TGTGCCATCAGTACCGGGACACAAAACTATGGCTACACCTTC.

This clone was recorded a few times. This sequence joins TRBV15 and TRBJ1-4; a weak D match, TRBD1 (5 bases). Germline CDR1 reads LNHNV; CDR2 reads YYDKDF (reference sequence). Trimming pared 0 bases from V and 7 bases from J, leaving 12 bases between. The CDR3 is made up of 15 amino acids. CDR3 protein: CATSRDFREVEKLFF. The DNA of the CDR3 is TGTGCCACCAGCAGAGATTTCAGGGAGGTTGAAAAACTGTTTTTT.

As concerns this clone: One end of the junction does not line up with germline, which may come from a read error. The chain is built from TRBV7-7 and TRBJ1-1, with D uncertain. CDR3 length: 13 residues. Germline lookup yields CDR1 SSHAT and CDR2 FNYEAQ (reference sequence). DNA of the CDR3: TGTGCCAGCAGCCTAGCCGGGAACACTGAAGCTTTCTTT. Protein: CASSLAGNTEAFF. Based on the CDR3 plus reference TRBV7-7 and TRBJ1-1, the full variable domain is GAGVSQSPRYKVTKRGQDVTLRCDPISSHATLYWYQQALGQGPEFLTYFNYEAQPDKSGLPSDRFSAERPEGSISTLTIQRTEQRDSAMYRCASSLAGNTEAFFGQGTRLTVV.

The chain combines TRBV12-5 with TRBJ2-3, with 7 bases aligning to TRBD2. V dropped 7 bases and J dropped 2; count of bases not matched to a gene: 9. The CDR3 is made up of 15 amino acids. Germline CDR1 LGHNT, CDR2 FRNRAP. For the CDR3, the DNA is TGTGCTAGTGTCCCAATGGGGGGGGACACAGATACGCAGTATTTT. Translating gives CASVPMGGDTDTQYF.

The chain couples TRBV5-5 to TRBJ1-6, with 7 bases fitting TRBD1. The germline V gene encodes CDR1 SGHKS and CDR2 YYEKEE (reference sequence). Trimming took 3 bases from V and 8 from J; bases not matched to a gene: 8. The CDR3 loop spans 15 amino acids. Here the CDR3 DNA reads TGTGCCAGCAGCTCAACAGGGGCGCGGGATTCACCCCTCCACTTT. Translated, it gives CASSSTGARDSPLHF.

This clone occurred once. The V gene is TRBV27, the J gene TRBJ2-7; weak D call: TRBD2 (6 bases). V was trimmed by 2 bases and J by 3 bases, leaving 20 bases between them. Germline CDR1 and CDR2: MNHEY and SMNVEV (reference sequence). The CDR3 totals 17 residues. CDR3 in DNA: TGTGCCAGCAGTTTAGACCCTCCCGCGCCGCGGGGCTACGAGCAGTACTTC. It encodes CASSLDPPAPRGYEQYF.

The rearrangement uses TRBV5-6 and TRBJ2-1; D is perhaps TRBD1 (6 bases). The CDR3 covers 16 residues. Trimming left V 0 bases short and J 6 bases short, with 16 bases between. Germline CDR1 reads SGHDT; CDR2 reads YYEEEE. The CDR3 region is CASSLVWAGALNEQFF. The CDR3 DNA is TGTGCCAGCAGCTTGGTGTGGGCAGGGGCCCTCAATGAGCAGTTCTTC.

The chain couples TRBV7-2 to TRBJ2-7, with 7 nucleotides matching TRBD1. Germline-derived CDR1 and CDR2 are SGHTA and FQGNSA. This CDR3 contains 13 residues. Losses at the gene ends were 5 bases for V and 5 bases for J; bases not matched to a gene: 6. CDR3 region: CASSRQGSNEQYF. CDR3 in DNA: TGTGCCAGCAGCAGACAGGGTTCCAACGAGCAGTACTTC.

The CDR3 region has the DNA TGCGCCAGCACCCTGCTGGGGCTAGCGGGAGGGCGGTATGAGCAGTTCTTC. It yields the protein CASTLLGLAGGRYEQFF. The rearrangement joins TRBV5-1 to TRBJ2-1; TRBD2 matches 12 bases. Germline V CDR1 and CDR2: SGHRS, YFSETQ. The CDR3 length is 17 residues. With 6 bases clipped from V and 8 bases from J, the junction kept 15 bases outside the gene matches.

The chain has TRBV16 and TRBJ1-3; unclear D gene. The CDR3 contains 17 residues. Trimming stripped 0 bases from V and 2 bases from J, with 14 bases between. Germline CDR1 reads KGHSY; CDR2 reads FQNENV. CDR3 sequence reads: CASSQSNGGGPGNTIYF. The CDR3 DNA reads TGTGCCAGCAGCCAATCGAATGGAGGTGGTCCTGGAAACACCATATATTTT. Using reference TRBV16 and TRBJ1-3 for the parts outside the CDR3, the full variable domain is GEEVAQTPKHLVRGEGQKAKLYCAPIKGHSYVFWYQQVLKNEFKFLISFQNENVFDETGMPKERFSAKCLPNSPCSLEIQATKLEDSAVYFCASSQSNGGGPGNTIYFGEGSWLTVV.

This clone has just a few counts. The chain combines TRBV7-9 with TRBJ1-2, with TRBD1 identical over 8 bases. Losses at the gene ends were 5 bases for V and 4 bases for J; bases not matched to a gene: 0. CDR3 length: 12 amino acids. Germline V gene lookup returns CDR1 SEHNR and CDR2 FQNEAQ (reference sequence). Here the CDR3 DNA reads TGTGCCAGCAGCGACAGGGGCTATGGCTACACCTTC. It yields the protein CASSDRGYGYTF.

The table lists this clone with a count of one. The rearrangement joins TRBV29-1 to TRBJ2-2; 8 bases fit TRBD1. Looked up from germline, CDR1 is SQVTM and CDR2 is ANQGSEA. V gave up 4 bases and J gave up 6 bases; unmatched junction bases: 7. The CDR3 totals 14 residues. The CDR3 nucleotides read TGCAGCGTTGGTGGACAGGGTCCGGCCGGGGAGCTGTTTTTT. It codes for CSVGGQGPAGELFF.

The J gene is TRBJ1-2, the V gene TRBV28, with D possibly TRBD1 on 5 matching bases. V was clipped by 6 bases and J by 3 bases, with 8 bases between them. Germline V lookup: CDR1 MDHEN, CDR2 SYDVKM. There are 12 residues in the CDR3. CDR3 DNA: TGTGCCAGCAGGGAGACAGACTATGGCTACACCTTC. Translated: CASRETDYGYTF.

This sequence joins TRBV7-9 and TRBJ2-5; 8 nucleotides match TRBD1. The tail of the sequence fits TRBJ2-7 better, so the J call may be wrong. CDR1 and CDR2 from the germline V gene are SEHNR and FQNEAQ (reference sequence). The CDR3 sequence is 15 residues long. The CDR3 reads CASSRLGDRSYEQYF. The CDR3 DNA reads TGTGCCAGCAGCCGTTTGGGGGACAGGTCCTACGAGCAGTACTTC.

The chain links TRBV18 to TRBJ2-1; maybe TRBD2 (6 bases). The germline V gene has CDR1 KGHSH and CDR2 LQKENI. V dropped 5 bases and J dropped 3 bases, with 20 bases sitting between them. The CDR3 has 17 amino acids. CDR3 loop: CASSIFAGFGDYNEQFF. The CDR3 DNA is TGTGCCAGCTCAATCTTCGCGGGGTTCGGTGACTACAATGAGCAGTTCTTC.

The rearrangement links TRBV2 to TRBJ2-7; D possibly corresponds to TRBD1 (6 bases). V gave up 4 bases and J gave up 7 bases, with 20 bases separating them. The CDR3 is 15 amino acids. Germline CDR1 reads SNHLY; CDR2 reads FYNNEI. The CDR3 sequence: CASSGGGRNRGEQYF. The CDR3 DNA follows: TGTGCCAGCAGTGGAGGGGGTAGAAATCGGGGAGAGCAGTACTTC.

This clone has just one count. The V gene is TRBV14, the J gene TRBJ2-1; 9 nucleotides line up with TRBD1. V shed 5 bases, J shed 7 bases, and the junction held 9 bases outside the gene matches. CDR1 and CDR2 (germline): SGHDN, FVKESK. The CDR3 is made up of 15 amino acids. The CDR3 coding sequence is TGTGCCAGCAGCAAGCCCGGGACAGGGAGAAATGAGCAGTTCTTC. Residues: CASSKPGTGRNEQFF.

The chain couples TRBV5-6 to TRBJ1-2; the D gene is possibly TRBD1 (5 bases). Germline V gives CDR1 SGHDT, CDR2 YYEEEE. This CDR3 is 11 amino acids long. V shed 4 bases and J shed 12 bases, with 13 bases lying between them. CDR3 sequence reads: CASSKEGVHTF. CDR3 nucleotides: TGTGCCAGCAGCAAGGAAGGGGTCCACACCTTC.

CDR3 DNA sequence: TGTGCCAGTAGTATTTCGGGGGGTCGGGGGAACACTGAAGCTTTCTTT. Protein sequence: CASSISGGRGNTEAFF. The V gene is TRBV19, the J gene TRBJ1-1; D possibly corresponds to TRBD1 (5 bases). Trimming stripped 3 bases from V and 1 base from J, with 15 bases between. The germline CDR1 and CDR2 sequences are LNHDA and SQIVND (reference sequence). The CDR3 is made up of 16 amino acids. The full variable domain, in which reference TRBV19 and TRBJ1-1 provide the parts outside the CDR3, is DGGITQSPKYLFRKEGQNVTLSCEQNLNHDAMYWYRQDPGQGLRLIYYSQIVNDFQKGDIAEGYSVSREKKESFPLTVTSAQKNPTAFYLCASSISGGRGNTEAFFGQGTRLTVV.

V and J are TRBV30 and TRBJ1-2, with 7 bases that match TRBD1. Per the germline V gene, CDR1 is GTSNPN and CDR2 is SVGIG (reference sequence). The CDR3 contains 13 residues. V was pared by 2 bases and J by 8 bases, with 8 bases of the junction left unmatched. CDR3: CAWSITTGAGYTF. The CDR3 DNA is TGTGCCTGGAGTATTACTACAGGGGCGGGCTACACCTTC.

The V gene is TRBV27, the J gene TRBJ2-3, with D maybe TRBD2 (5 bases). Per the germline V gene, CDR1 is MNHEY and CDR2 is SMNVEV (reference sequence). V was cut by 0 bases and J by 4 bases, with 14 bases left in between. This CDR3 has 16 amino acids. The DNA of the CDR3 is TGTGCCAGCAGTTTATCGGAGCTACTTAGCGCAGATACGCAGTATTTT. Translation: CASSLSELLSADTQYF.

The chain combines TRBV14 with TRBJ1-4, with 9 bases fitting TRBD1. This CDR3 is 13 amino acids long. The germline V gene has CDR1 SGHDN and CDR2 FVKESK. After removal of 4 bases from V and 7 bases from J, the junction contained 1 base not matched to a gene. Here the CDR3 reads CASSRDRAEKLFF. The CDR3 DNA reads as TGTGCCAGCAGCCGGGACAGGGCTGAAAAACTGTTTTTT.

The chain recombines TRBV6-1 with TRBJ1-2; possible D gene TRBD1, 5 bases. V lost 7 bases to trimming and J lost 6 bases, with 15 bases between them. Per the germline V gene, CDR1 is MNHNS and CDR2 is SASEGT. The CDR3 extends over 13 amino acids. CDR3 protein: CASTVSGGNGYTF. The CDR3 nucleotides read TGTGCCAGCACTGTCTCGGGGGGGAATGGCTACACCTTC.

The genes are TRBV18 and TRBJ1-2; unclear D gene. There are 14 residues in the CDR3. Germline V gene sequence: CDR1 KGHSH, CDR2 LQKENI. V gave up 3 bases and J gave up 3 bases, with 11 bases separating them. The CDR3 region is CASSPPSTHYGYTF. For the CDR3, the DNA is TGTGCCAGCTCACCCCCCTCCACACACTATGGCTACACCTTC. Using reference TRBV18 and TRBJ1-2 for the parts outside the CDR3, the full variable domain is NAGVMQNPRHLVRRRGQEARLRCSPMKGHSHVYWYRQLPEEGLKFMVYLQKENIIDESGMPKERFSAEFPKEGPSILRIQQVVRGDSAAYFCASSPPSTHYGYTFGSGTRLTVV.